This TCR beta chain comes out of a study of response to subunit inactivated influenza vaccine. Study-wide findings and caveats: Each seasonal influenza vaccination recruits few new T cells, the authors suggested.

CDR1 and CDR2 (germline): KGHSH, LQKENI. V was pared by 5 bases and J by 3 bases, with 16 bases between. CDR3 length: 16 residues. TCRdb fed the RT-PCR reads into MiXCR, producing one record per CDR3 protein. The sample has roughly 700,000 distinct CDR3 sequences, about 14% seen once. This clonotype was observed a handful of times. Its antigen is not known. This sequence was found in a man in his forties or fifties who received an inactivated influenza vaccine. Sequencing was performed on PBMCs from blood, taken 14 days before vaccination. This rearrangement joins TRBV18 to TRBJ1-4; maybe TRBD1 (5 bases). The CDR3, as DNA: TGTGCCAGCTCAGGGGGGTCCCTGGGAGCTAATGAAAAACTGTTTTTT. As protein: CASSGGSLGANEKLFF.